One and the same sample provided the 9 T cell receptor beta chains below, sequenced in a study of blood T cell repertoires in COVID-19. Sequenced by immunoSEQ multiplex PCR; TCRdb stores in-frame clones only, minus some. The repertoire has around 140,000 clones, over 60% of them found once; the top ten carry 15% to 20%. Sequenced sample: peripheral blood. Source of these receptors: a middle-aged man with acute or convalescent COVID-19.

The chain uses TRBV3-1 (or the pseudogene TRBV3-2) and TRBJ1-2; D call uncertain. Trimming shortened V by 0 bases and J by 3 bases, and 11 bases separated the two germline ends. The CDR3 contains 15 residues. Germline V CDR1 and CDR2: LGHDT, YNNKEL (reference sequence). The CDR3 is CASSQEPGEYYGYTF. DNA of the CDR3: TGTGCCAGCAGCCAAGAACCCGGGGAGTACTATGGCTACACCTTC.

This sequence joins TRBV3-1 (or the pseudogene TRBV3-2) and TRBJ1-1; 8 nucleotides agree with TRBD1. This CDR3 has 12 residues. V dropped 6 bases and J dropped 7; count of bases not matched to a gene: 4. Germline V gives CDR1 LGHDT, CDR2 YNNKEL (reference sequence). The chain's CDR3 is CASRQGDSEAFF. The CDR3, as DNA: TGTGCCAGCAGACAGGGGGACAGTGAAGCTTTCTTT.

As for this clone: The sample holds other DNA sequences that translate to the same CDR3. The gene calls are TRBV6-5 and TRBJ1-2, with D hard to call. Trimming removed 6 bases at V and 3 bases at J, with 8 bases between. The CDR3 spans 12 residues. CDR1 and CDR2 from the germline V gene are MNHEY and SVGAGI. The CDR3 sequence: CASRRTDYGYTF. In nucleotides, the CDR3 is TGTGCCAGCAGACGAACAGACTATGGCTACACCTTC.

The chain joins TRBV11-3 to TRBJ1-6; the D gene is possibly TRBD1 (6 bases). V shed 4 bases and J shed 9 bases, with 10 bases lying between them. Per germline, CDR1 SGHNT and CDR2 YENEEA. The CDR3 has 13 residues. The CDR3 DNA reads as TGTGCCAGCAGCTCCGGACAGTCTTCACCCCTCCACTTT. Residues: CASSSGQSSPLHF. The full variable domain, rest sourced from reference TRBV11-3 and TRBJ1-6, is EAGVVQSPRYKIIEKKQPVAFWCNPISGHNTLYWYLQNLGQGPELLIRYENEEAVDDSQLPKDRFSAERLKGVDSTLKIQPAELGDSAVYLCASSSGQSSPLHFGNGTRLTVT.

V and J are TRBV2 and TRBJ1-4; tentative D call: TRBD1 (5 bases). This CDR3 spans 14 amino acids. The V and J ends lost 1 base and 5 bases respectively, with 8 bases between them. Germline V CDR1 and CDR2: SNHLY, FYNNEI. The CDR3: CASSEGQLNEKLFF. The CDR3, as DNA: TGTGCCAGCAGTGAAGGACAGTTAAATGAAAAACTGTTTTTT.

This chain uses TRBV30 with TRBJ1-6; D unclear. Germline V gene lookup returns CDR1 GTSNPN and CDR2 SVGIG (reference sequence). The CDR3 runs to 14 residues. The V end was cut by 3 bases, the J end by 7 bases, with 13 bases between. This chain's CDR3 is CAWSGAPGNSPLHF. CDR3 bases: TGTGCCTGGAGCGGTGCCCCCGGGAATTCACCCCTCCACTTT.

The rearrangement joins TRBV19 to TRBJ1-1; 9 bases are a match to TRBD1. V dropped 3 bases and J dropped 4; count of bases not matched to a gene: 6. The CDR3 contains 15 residues. CDR1 and CDR2 from the germline V gene are LNHDA and SQIVND (reference sequence). As DNA, the CDR3 is TGTGCCAGTAGTATTGGGACAGGGAGGGCCACTGAAGCTTTCTTT. Translation gives CASSIGTGRATEAFF. Filled out from reference TRBV19 and TRBJ1-1, the complete variable domain reads DGGITQSPKYLFRKEGQNVTLSCEQNLNHDAMYWYRQDPGQGLRLIYYSQIVNDFQKGDIAEGYSVSREKKESFPLTVTSAQKNPTAFYLCASSIGTGRATEAFFGQGTRLTVV.

This clone is a singleton in its sample. The rearrangement joins TRBV4-1 to TRBJ2-5; TRBD2 aligns across 7 bases. This CDR3 is 15 amino acids long. J gave up 5 bases and V 0 bases, and 6 bases lay outside the gene matches. CDR1 and CDR2 (germline): MGHRA, YSYEKL. CDR3 sequence reads: CASSQDVAGRETQYF. The CDR3 region has the DNA TGCGCCAGCAGCCAAGATGTAGCCGGGAGGGAGACCCAGTACTTC.

The chain couples TRBV11-2 to TRBJ1-6; 8 nucleotides agree with TRBD1. The CDR3 is 16 amino acids. Germline-derived CDR1 and CDR2 are SGHAT and FQNNGV. Trimming took 2 bases from V and 8 from J; bases not matched to a gene: 8. The chain's CDR3 is CASSLRGRGPDSPLHF. As DNA, the CDR3 is TGTGCCAGCAGCTTAAGGGGCAGGGGGCCGGATTCACCCCTCCACTTT.